This TCR beta chain was sequenced for a study of beta chain features in type 1 diabetes. As every portion of the isolated RNA was reverse transcribed, the sequencing read expressed TCRB transcripts. Profiled with immunoSEQ multiplex PCR; TCRdb holds only in-frame clones, not every one. The table has 350,000 to 400,000 clones, less than 15% seen once. This clone has just a few counts. The antigen is unknown. General study points: For type 1 diabetes patients, VDJ junctions showed fewer insertions and more deletions. Shorter templates may be favored by PCR, equally so in patients and controls.

The CDR3 length is 16 residues. The V end lost 0 bases, the J end lost 5 bases, and 14 bases lay between the germline ends. The germline V gene encodes CDR1 MNHNY and CDR2 SVGAGI (reference sequence). This clonotype originated in a woman younger than 35 in good health. This sequence joins TRBV6-6 and TRBJ2-1, with D perhaps matching TRBD1 (6 bases). The sequenced material came from naive CD4+ T cells from blood. The CDR3 reads CASSYSVRGLDNEQFF. The CDR3 DNA reads TGTGCCAGCAGTTACTCGGTCAGGGGATTGGACAATGAGCAGTTCTTC.